Given below is one T cell receptor beta chain in context. Its antigen is unidentified. The junction shows a germline mismatch at one end, possibly a read error. These data originate in a study of CD8 T cells in Susac syndrome. CD8+ and CD4+ blood T cells underwent TCR beta sequencing. TEMRA cells were enriched by FACS, and CD4+ and CD8+ T cells were negatively isolated. A quantity of roughly 0.5 to 1 ug RNA underwent reverse transcription using random hexamers. Amplification of TCR beta CDR3 spanned 54 Vbeta and 13 Jbeta via immunoSEQ multiplex PCR. One entry per CDR3 protein, called by TCRdb with MiXCR from the immunoSEQ multiplex PCR reads. The profile shows some 120,000 distinct CDR3 sequences, 90% to 95% of them singletons. The CDR3 spans 17 residues. The germline CDR1 and CDR2 sequences are SQVTM and ANQGSEA. Broader study findings: By the study's own acknowledgment, its TCR sequencing and HLA analysis included relatively few individuals.

The chain joins TRBV29-1 to TRBJ2-2, with 7 bases identical to TRBD1. This receptor was identified in a human donor in good health. The sequencing sample was made of CD4+ T cells from PBMCs. As DNA, the CDR3 is TGCAGCGTCGAAGCCGACAGGGCTAACAGTTCTCACGGGGAGCTGTTTTTT. Its protein product is CSVEADRANSSHGELFF.